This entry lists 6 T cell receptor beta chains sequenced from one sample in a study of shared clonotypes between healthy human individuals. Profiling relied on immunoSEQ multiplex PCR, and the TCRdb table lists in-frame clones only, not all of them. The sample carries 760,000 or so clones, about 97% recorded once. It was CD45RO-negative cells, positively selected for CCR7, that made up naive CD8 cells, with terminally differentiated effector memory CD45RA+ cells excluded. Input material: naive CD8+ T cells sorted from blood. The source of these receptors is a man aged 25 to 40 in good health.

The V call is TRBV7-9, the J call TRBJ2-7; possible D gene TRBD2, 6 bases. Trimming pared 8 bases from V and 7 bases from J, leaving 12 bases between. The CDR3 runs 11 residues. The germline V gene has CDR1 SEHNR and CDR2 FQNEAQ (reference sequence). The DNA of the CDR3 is TGTGCCAGCCTGGGAGGAGTTGAGCAGTACTTC. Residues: CASLGGVEQYF.

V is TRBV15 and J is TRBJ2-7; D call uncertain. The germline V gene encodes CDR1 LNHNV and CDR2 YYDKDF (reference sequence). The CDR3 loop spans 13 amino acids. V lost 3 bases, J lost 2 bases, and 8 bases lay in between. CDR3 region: CATSSAGPYEQYF. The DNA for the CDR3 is TGTGCCACCAGCAGTGCAGGCCCCTACGAGCAGTACTTC.

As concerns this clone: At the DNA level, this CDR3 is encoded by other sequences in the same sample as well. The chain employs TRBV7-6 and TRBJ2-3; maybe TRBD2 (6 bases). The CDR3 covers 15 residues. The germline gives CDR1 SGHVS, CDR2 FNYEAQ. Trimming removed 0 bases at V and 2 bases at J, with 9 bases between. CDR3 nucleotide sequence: TGTGCCAGCAGCTTAGCAGGAGGGCCCACAGATACGCAGTATTTT. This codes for CASSLAGGPTDTQYF.

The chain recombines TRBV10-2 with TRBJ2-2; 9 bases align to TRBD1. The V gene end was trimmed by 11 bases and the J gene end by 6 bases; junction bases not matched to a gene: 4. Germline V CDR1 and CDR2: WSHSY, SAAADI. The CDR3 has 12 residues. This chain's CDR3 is CASDRGSGELFF. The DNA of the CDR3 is TGCGCCTCCGACAGGGGGTCCGGGGAGCTGTTTTTT.

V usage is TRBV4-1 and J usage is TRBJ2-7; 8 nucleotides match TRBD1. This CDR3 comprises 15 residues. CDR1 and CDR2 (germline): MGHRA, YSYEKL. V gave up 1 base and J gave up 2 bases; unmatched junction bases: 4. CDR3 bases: TGCGCCAGCAGCCAAGCCCAGGGGGCGACCTACGAGCAGTACTTC. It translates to CASSQAQGATYEQYF.

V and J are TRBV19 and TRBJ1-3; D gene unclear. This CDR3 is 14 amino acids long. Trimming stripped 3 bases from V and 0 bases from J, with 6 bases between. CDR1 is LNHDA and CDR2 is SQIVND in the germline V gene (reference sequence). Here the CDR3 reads CASSITASGNTIYF. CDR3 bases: TGTGCCAGTAGTATTACAGCCTCTGGAAACACCATATATTTT.